Listed here are 18 T cell receptor beta chains from one sample, sequenced in a study of cytomegalovirus exposure and HLA in healthy donors. PCR was performed using 60 Vbeta and 13 Jbeta primers. Method: immunoSEQ multiplex PCR; TCRdb's copy keeps in-frame clones and lacks some. The listing contains 60,000 to 100,000 clones. The specimen was PBMCs. These receptors originate from a man aged 25 to 40 in good health and CMV-seronegative.

The chain has TRBV4-1 and TRBJ2-3; the match to TRBD2 covers 7 bases. Trimming removed 1 base from V and 5 bases from J; junction bases left unmatched: 3. The CDR3 covers 14 residues. Germline lookup yields CDR1 MGHRA and CDR2 YSYEKL. As DNA, the CDR3 is TGCGCCAGCAGCCAAGGCGGGACTAAAGATACGCAGTATTTT. Its translation: CASSQGGTKDTQYF.

The V call is TRBV5-4, the J call TRBJ2-7; TRBD1 might be the D (6 bases). Germline V gene sequence: CDR1 SGHNT, CDR2 YYREEE (reference sequence). The CDR3 is 14 amino acids. V lost 4 bases and J 2 bases, leaving 13 bases between the germline ends. The CDR3 here is CASSNPQGTYEQYF. CDR3 in DNA: TGTGCCAGCAGCAACCCCCAGGGGACCTACGAGCAGTACTTC.

The rearrangement links TRBV9 to TRBJ1-3; no definite D call. Trimming shortened V by 4 bases and J by 0 bases, and 11 bases separated the two germline ends. The CDR3 runs 15 residues. Germline assignment: CDR1 SGDLS and CDR2 YYNGEE. This chain's CDR3 is CASSHQVFSGNTIYF. The DNA of the CDR3 is TGTGCCAGCAGCCATCAGGTTTTCTCTGGAAACACCATATATTTT.

The chain is built from TRBV7-8 and TRBJ1-6, with D unresolved. Germline V gene sequence: CDR1 SGHVS, CDR2 FQNEAQ. This CDR3 comprises 16 residues. The V end lost 1 base, the J end lost 0 bases, and 7 bases lay between the germline ends. CDR3 sequence reads: CASSLVGSSYNSPLHF. For the CDR3, the DNA is TGTGCCAGCAGCTTAGTGGGGAGCTCCTATAATTCACCCCTCCACTTT.

V usage is TRBV6-1 and J usage is TRBJ1-6; D unclear. Germline loops: CDR1 MNHNS, CDR2 SASEGT. V gave up 2 bases and J gave up 0 bases, with 11 bases separating them. The CDR3 consists of 17 residues. The CDR3 DNA reads TGTGCCAGCAGTGAACTTGGTACGGGCTCCTATAATTCACCCCTCCACTTT. Translating it yields CASSELGTGSYNSPLHF.

The chain recombines TRBV16 with TRBJ1-1; a weak D match, TRBD1 (5 bases). Germline values: CDR1 KGHSY, CDR2 FQNENV. The V end lost 2 bases, the J end lost 1 base, and 8 bases lay between the germline ends. The CDR3 runs to 14 residues. DNA of the CDR3: TGTGCCAGCAGCCAACCAGACAGGAACACTGAAGCTTTCTTT. Translated, it gives CASSQPDRNTEAFF.

The J gene is TRBJ2-5, the V gene TRBV4-1; 9 bases map to TRBD2. Germline lookup yields CDR1 MGHRA and CDR2 YSYEKL. This CDR3 is built from 15 residues. V was pared by 8 bases and J by 5 bases, with 12 bases of the junction left unmatched. The CDR3 DNA reads TGCGCCAGCTCCCCTAATAGCGGGGGAGGGGAGACCCAGTACTTC. This translates into CASSPNSGGGETQYF.

The V and J genes are TRBV5-1 and TRBJ2-1; 7 bases are shared with TRBD1. Per the germline V gene, CDR1 is SGHRS and CDR2 is YFSETQ. J was trimmed by 3 bases and V by 2 bases; bases with no gene match: 5. This CDR3 region has 15 residues. CDR3 residues: CASSLQGKGYNEQFF. For the CDR3, the DNA is TGCGCCAGCAGCTTACAGGGGAAAGGCTACAATGAGCAGTTCTTC.

The CDR3 loop is CASSDRGLDEQYF. In DNA, the CDR3 is TGTGCCAGTAGTGACAGGGGGCTGGACGAGCAGTACTTC. This chain uses TRBV19 with TRBJ2-7; 10 bases are shared with TRBD1. Germline V gene sequence: CDR1 LNHDA, CDR2 SQIVND (reference sequence). CDR3 length equals 13 residues. V shed 5 bases, J shed 5 bases, and the junction held 3 bases outside the gene matches.

This sequence joins TRBV6-5 and TRBJ2-4, with D possibly matching TRBD1 (6 bases). Deletions cut 6 bases from V and 0 bases from J, with 12 bases between. This CDR3 is built from 15 residues. Germline CDR1 is MNHEY and CDR2 is SVGAGI. The DNA for the CDR3 is TGTGCCAGCAGCCCAGGGGTGGGAGCCAAAAACATTCAGTACTTC. Translating gives CASSPGVGAKNIQYF.

The J gene is TRBJ2-3, the V gene TRBV5-1, with D uncertain. This CDR3 comprises 13 residues. With 2 bases removed from V and 4 bases from J, the gap between germline ends came to 8 bases. Per the germline V gene, CDR1 is SGHRS and CDR2 is YFSETQ. CDR3 in amino acids: CASSLSVADTQYF. The CDR3 DNA sequence: TGCGCCAGCAGCTTATCAGTGGCAGATACGCAGTATTTT.

The J gene is TRBJ2-3, the V gene TRBV5-4; 8 nucleotides align to TRBD2. The CDR3 is 16 residues long. J lost 0 bases, V lost 4 bases, and 7 bases had no gene match. CDR1 SGHNT and CDR2 YYREEE come from the germline V gene (reference sequence). CDR3 sequence reads: CASSEGERGSTDTQYF. Written as DNA, the CDR3 is TGTGCCAGCAGCGAGGGAGAGCGGGGGAGCACAGATACGCAGTATTTT. The variable domain in full, completed from reference TRBV5-4 and TRBJ2-3, reads ETGVTQSPTHLIKTRGQQVTLRCSSQSGHNTVSWYQQALGQGPQFIFQYYREEENGRGNFPPRFSGLQFPNYSSELNVNALELDDSALYLCASSEGERGSTDTQYFGPGTRLTVL.

The V gene is TRBV6-5, the J gene TRBJ1-2; D unclear. V was pared by 4 bases and J by 4 bases, with 10 bases between. Germline V gene data show CDR1 as MNHEY and CDR2 as SVGAGI. The CDR3 is 13 amino acids. CDR3 in DNA: TGTGCCAGCAGTTTACAGATTACCTATGGCTACACCTTC. Translation gives CASSLQITYGYTF.

This chain links TRBV5-1 with TRBJ1-1, with 7 bases lining up with TRBD1. The CDR3 contains 13 residues. The germline CDR1 and CDR2 sequences are SGHRS and YFSETQ. The J segment lost 3 bases and the V segment lost 3 bases, leaving 2 bases of the junction unmatched. The CDR3 is CASSSTGHTEAFF. DNA of the CDR3: TGCGCCAGCAGCTCGACAGGGCACACTGAAGCTTTCTTT.

The rearrangement links TRBV30 to TRBJ2-2, with D tentatively TRBD2 (6 bases). Looked up from germline, CDR1 is GTSNPN and CDR2 is SVGIG (reference sequence). V gave up 2 bases and J gave up 6 bases, with 16 bases separating them. The CDR3 runs 15 residues. This CDR3 is CAWSQLDYLAGELFF. CDR3 sequence (DNA): TGTGCCTGGAGTCAATTGGACTACCTCGCCGGGGAGCTGTTTTTT.

The gene calls are TRBV12-5 and TRBJ2-2; the D gene is possibly TRBD2 (5 bases). The CDR3 contains 17 residues. Trimming shortened V by 4 bases and J by 6 bases, and 21 bases separated the two germline ends. CDR1 and CDR2 (germline): LGHNT, FRNRAP. CDR3 in DNA: TGTGCTAGTGGTTCCCCCGCGGGCAGGAATTACGCCGGGGAGCTGTTTTTT. Translating it yields CASGSPAGRNYAGELFF.

This chain links TRBV27 with TRBJ2-1, with 8 positions matching TRBD2. Germline CDR1 and CDR2: MNHEY and SMNVEV (reference sequence). The trim removed 0 bases at V and 8 bases at J, leaving 6 bases unmatched. The CDR3 has 15 amino acids. The CDR3 DNA reads as TGTGCCAGCAGTTTATCGTGGACTAGCAGGTATGAGCAGTTCTTC. Its translation: CASSLSWTSRYEQFF.

The chain is built from TRBV29-1 and TRBJ2-7; 12 positions match TRBD2. CDR1 SQVTM and CDR2 ANQGSEA come from the germline V gene. CDR3 length equals 14 residues. The junction had 3 bases not matched to a gene; V was cut back by 6 bases and J by 0 bases. CDR3 nucleotides: TGCAGCGTCGGACTAGCGGGATACTCCTACGAGCAGTACTTC. Protein sequence: CSVGLAGYSYEQYF.